Below, 2 T cell receptor beta chains from the same sample are listed, as sequenced in a study of blood T cell repertoires in COVID-19. Using immunoSEQ multiplex PCR, the repertoire was profiled, and TCRdb retains in-frame clones only, with some absent. The sample records about 130,000 clones, about 88% being singletons. Material for sequencing was peripheral blood. The receptors stem from an elderly woman with acute or convalescent COVID-19.

The chain employs TRBV5-1 and TRBJ1-2; D unresolved. Germline-derived CDR1 and CDR2 are SGHRS and YFSETQ. The CDR3 length is 14 residues. The V end lost 0 bases, the J end lost 2 bases, and 8 bases lay between the germline ends. The chain's CDR3 is CASSLVGSNYGYTF. The CDR3 region has the DNA TGCGCCAGCAGCTTGGTGGGTAGCAACTATGGCTACACCTTC.

The V gene is TRBV5-1, the J gene TRBJ2-1; 13 nucleotides agree with TRBD2. CDR3 size: 16 residues. V was clipped by 3 bases and J by 8 bases; unmatched bases: 8. Germline V CDR1 and CDR2: SGHRS, YFSETQ. The CDR3 spells CASSSAGTSGIYEQFF. The CDR3 DNA follows: TGCGCCAGCAGCTCTGCCGGGACTAGCGGGATATATGAGCAGTTCTTC.